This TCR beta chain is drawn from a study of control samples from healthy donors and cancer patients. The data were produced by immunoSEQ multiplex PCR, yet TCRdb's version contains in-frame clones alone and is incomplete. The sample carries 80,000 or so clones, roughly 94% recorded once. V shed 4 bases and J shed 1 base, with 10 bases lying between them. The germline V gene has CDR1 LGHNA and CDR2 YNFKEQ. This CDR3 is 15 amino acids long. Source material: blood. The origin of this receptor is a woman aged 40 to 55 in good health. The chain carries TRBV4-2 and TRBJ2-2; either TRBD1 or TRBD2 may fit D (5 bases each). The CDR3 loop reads CASSPGPKNTGELFF. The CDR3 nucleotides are TGTGCCAGCAGCCCGGGACCAAAGAACACCGGGGAGCTGTTTTTT.